Given below is one T cell receptor beta chain in context. The target antigen is unknown. The CDR3 has 15 amino acids. The V gene's germline CDR1 is SEHNR and CDR2 FQNEAQ (reference sequence). The V segment lost 5 bases and the J segment 2 bases; nucleotides outside the gene matches: 9. PCR used 60 Vbeta primers and 13 Jbeta primers. TCRdb's copy holds only in-frame clones and misses some; the assay was immunoSEQ multiplex PCR. The profile shows some 210,000 clones, 70% to 85% of them singletons. This specimen belongs to a study of cytomegalovirus exposure and HLA in healthy donors. For the study at large: Inside one of the first data releases sat about 85 million unique TCRs taken from HLA-typed donors.

Study-level points and caveats: According to reports, the classifier identified cytomegalovirus status with high specificity and sensitivity. Rarity marked most TCR sequences, yet some public TCRs occurred in many donors.

The material sequenced was PBMCs. The J gene is TRBJ2-7, the V gene TRBV7-9; 7 positions match TRBD2. The receptor was derived from a male donor in good health and CMV-seronegative. The CDR3 protein is CASSPTRGRAYEQYF. The CDR3 nucleotides are TGTGCCAGCAGCCCGACTCGGGGGAGGGCCTACGAGCAGTACTTC.